A selection of T cell receptor beta chains follows, all from one sample in a study of blood T cells in healthy people across ages. TCRdb redid the calling of the 5' RACE reads with MiXCR, one entry per CDR3 protein. The sample shows 550,000 to 700,000 distinct CDR3 sequences, 25% to 30% of them seen only once. Sample: blood. Receptor source: a woman aged 70-85 years in good health. CDR3s leave out the opening cysteine and the closing phenylalanine or tryptophan.

v_call	j_call	cdr3_aa
TRBV7-8	TRBJ1-1	ASSFPGASGNTEAF
TRBV7-9	TRBJ2-1	ASSPGDSPGF
TRBV20-1	TRBJ1-3	SARTGNTIY
TRBV5-1	TRBJ2-2	ASSLDGGERGELF
TRBV20-1	TRBJ2-2	SARRQAWTGELF
TRBV2	TRBJ1-5	ASSDAGLYQPQH
TRBV6-5	NA	ASSSAGVDSYNEQF
TRBV4-3	TRBJ1-1	ASSQVGQGAEAF
TRBV11-1	TRBJ1-1	ASSLAPRDTEAF
TRBV7-9	TRBJ2-1	ASSFGARVEVGNEQF
TRBV4-3	TRBJ2-3	ASSQEVVGGSTDTQY
TRBV20-1	TRBJ1-4	SASQPTAGRKLF
TRBV2	TRBJ2-5	ASSEWMTSGAQETQY
TRBV7-8	TRBJ2-3	ASSQFGGSTDTQY
TRBV21-1	TRBJ2-4	ASSKAGGAQNIQY
TRBV12-3/TRBV12-4	TRBJ1-1	ASSSFGGNGNTEAF
TRBV5-1	TRBJ1-4	ASSSGRQQGEKLF
TRBV7-2	TRBJ1-2	ASSLARLVRNGYT
TRBV28	TRBJ1-4	ASSSPGQAAGKLF
TRBV20-1	TRBJ2-3	SAVKGGGSTDTQY
TRBV29-1	TRBJ2-5	SVEVGGHQETQY
TRBV4-2	TRBJ2-5	ASSQDRRGGAGETQY
TRBV20-1	TRBJ2-1	SARGSAGGTYNEQF
TRBV20-1	TRBJ1-3	SAEKTGSGNTIY
TRBV4-2	TRBJ1-6	ASSQEVRDNSPLH
TRBV5-6	TRBJ1-1	ASSLGEKTEAF
TRBV27	TRBJ2-3	ASSYTGVRTDTQY
TRBV3-1	TRBJ1-3	ASKQGVGNEGNTIY
TRBV7-2	TRBJ2-5	ASSLAGYRVGETQY
TRBV5-1	TRBJ2-3	ASSVSGGRDTQY
TRBV7-9	TRBJ2-7	ASSLNPLVRESYEQY
TRBV7-8	TRBJ2-1	ASSPPGQANEQF
TRBV7-3	TRBJ2-4	ASSLSAKNIQY
TRBV6-1	TRBJ1-1	ASSPGGANTEAF
TRBV15	TRBJ2-2	ATSRVGTGNTGELF
TRBV20-1	TRBJ2-5	SARVPGREYQETQY
TRBV20-1	NA	SASRGENEQF
TRBV24-1	TRBJ1-1	APSGTQGSRTEAF
TRBV15	TRBJ2-3	ATSQSPYTQY
TRBV4-3	NA	ASSQNTQGSYEQY
TRBV5-1	TRBJ1-2	ASSSRTGEGDGYT
TRBV6-6	TRBJ1-2	AISRDPNYGHT
TRBV6-1	TRBJ1-1	ASMSYREGAF
TRBV7-2	TRBJ2-1	ASRISGALGNEQF
TRBV15	TRBJ2-3	ATSRGEGGEDTQY